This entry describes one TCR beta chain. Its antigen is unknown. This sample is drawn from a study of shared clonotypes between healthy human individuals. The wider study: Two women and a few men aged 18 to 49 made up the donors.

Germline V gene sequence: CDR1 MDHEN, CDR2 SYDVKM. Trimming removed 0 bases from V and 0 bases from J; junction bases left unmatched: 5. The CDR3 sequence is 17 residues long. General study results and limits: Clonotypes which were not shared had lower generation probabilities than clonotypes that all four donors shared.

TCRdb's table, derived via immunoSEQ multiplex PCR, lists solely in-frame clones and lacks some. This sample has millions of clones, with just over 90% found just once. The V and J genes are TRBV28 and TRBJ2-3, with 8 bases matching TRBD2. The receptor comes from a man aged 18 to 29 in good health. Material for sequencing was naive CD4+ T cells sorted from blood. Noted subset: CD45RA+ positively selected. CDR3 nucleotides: TGTGCCAGCAGTTTATGGGTACTAGCGGAGAGCACAGATACGCAGTATTTT. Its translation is CASSLWVLAESTDTQYF. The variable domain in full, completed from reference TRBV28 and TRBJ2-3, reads DVKVTQSSRYLVKRTGEKVFLECVQDMDHENMFWYRQDPGLGLRLIYFSYDVKMKEKGDIPEGYSVSREKKERFSLILESASTNQTSMYLCASSLWVLAESTDTQYFGPGTRLTVL.